This note documents a single TCR beta chain sequence. Antigen unknown. This record belongs to a study of T cells after yellow fever vaccination. Regarding the study as a whole: Reappearance after the booster was seen for most primary-vaccination clones, at 95% to 96% CD4 and more than 80% CD8. High-abundance clonotypes from the bulk population could contaminate FACS-sorted repertoires. A small share of clonotypes appeared in both CD4 and CD8 compartments.

Germline V CDR1 and CDR2: KGHSH, LQKENI. The CDR3 covers 13 residues. The V and J ends lost 0 bases and 3 bases respectively, with 5 bases between them. Template-switching 5'RACE yielded the TCR cDNA; a universal primer site and UMIs were added in the process. Each CDR3 protein is one row after TCRdb ran MiXCR on the 5' RACE reads. Of hundreds of thousands of distinct CDR3 sequences listed, approximately 19% are singletons. The input for sequencing was PBMCs, taken before the yellow fever booster vaccination. This chain connects TRBV18 to TRBJ2-5; no reliable D call. This clonotype was obtained from a man between 18 and 29 years old who received the YFV17D yellow fever vaccine. Here the CDR3 DNA reads TGTGCCAGCTCACCACCTAGGGAAGAGACCCAGTACTTC. Its protein product is CASSPPREETQYF.